These 26 T cell receptor beta chains originate from one sample sequenced in a study of T cell responses to AZD1222 COVID-19 vaccine. Assay used: immunoSEQ multiplex PCR; TCRdb lists only in-frame clones, some missing. This table holds 85,000 to 100,000 clones, approximately 91% found once. This material consisted of peripheral blood, taken 28 days after the second AZD1222 dose. Source of these receptors: an adult who received the AZD1222 COVID-19 vaccine.

The gene calls are TRBV6-5 and TRBJ1-1; 11 bases align to TRBD1. The V gene's germline CDR1 is MNHEY and CDR2 SVGAGI. V trimming: 6 bases; J trimming: 10 bases; junction bases outside the gene matches: 4. This CDR3 spans 12 amino acids. This chain's CDR3 is CASRRDRGRAFF. DNA for the CDR3: TGTGCCAGCAGACGGGACAGGGGGAGAGCTTTCTTT.

The rearrangement joins TRBV5-8 to TRBJ2-1; no clear D gene. The CDR3 runs to 13 residues. Germline CDR1 reads SGHTS; CDR2 reads YDEGEE. Trimming removed 0 bases at V and 5 bases at J, with 6 bases between. The CDR3: CASSLDWNNEQFF. CDR3 nucleotide sequence: TGTGCCAGCAGCTTGGATTGGAACAATGAGCAGTTCTTC.

The sample holds a few counts of this clone. This chain uses TRBV28 with TRBJ1-5, with D uncertain. The CDR3 extends over 14 amino acids. Germline values: CDR1 MDHEN, CDR2 SYDVKM. The V and J ends lost 7 bases and 0 bases respectively, with 10 bases between them. The CDR3 region is CASKVSGSNQPQHF. DNA of the CDR3: TGTGCCAGCAAGGTGTCGGGTAGCAATCAGCCCCAGCATTTT.

V usage is TRBV19 and J usage is TRBJ1-5, with TRBD1 matching 7 bases. This CDR3 is built from 14 residues. V lost 7 bases, J lost 5 bases, and 8 bases stayed unmatched. Germline loops: CDR1 LNHDA, CDR2 SQIVND (reference sequence). The CDR3 DNA sequence: TGTGCCAGTAAAGCCCGACAGGGTCATCAGCCCCAGCATTTT. As protein: CASKARQGHQPQHF.

CDR3 region: CASSSPPRTAGNTIYF. Here the CDR3 DNA reads TGCGCCAGCAGCTCCCCGCCCCGGACAGCTGGAAACACCATATATTTT. V and J are TRBV4-1 and TRBJ1-3; TRBD1 is a possible D gene (6 bases). The germline V gene has CDR1 MGHRA and CDR2 YSYEKL. CDR3 length: 16 amino acids. The V gene lost 5 bases and the J gene lost 2 bases, with 16 bases spanning the gap.

This CDR3 reads CASSLSGPRHGYTF. The CDR3 DNA sequence: TGTGCCAGCAGTTTAAGCGGCCCTCGCCATGGCTACACCTTC. The chain is built from TRBV28 and TRBJ1-2; D remains unclear. V lost 2 bases and J lost 6, with 13 bases in between. The germline V gene encodes CDR1 MDHEN and CDR2 SYDVKM. The CDR3 has 14 amino acids.

The chain recombines TRBV2 with TRBJ1-1, with a weak D call TRBD1 (5 bases). Germline CDR1 is SNHLY and CDR2 is FYNNEI. The V and J ends lost 2 bases and 0 bases respectively, with 16 bases between them. This CDR3 region has 17 residues. In DNA, the CDR3 is TGTGCCAGCAGTGAATTTGGGGACGGAAGATTGAACACTGAAGCTTTCTTT. As protein: CASSEFGDGRLNTEAFF.

J is TRBJ2-5 and V is TRBV28; the match to TRBD2 covers 15 bases. Trimming removed 6 bases from V and 5 bases from J; junction bases left unmatched: 7. This CDR3 comprises 16 residues. The V gene's germline CDR1 is MDHEN and CDR2 SYDVKM. Here the CDR3 DNA reads TGTGCCAGCAGCCCCGGGACTAGCGGGAGGTTTGAGACCCAGTACTTC. It translates to CASSPGTSGRFETQYF.

The J gene is TRBJ2-2, the V gene TRBV5-4; D not certain. With 4 bases removed from V and 4 bases from J, the gap between germline ends came to 14 bases. CDR1 is SGHNT, CDR2 YYREEE, per germline (reference sequence). This CDR3 is 15 amino acids long. CDR3 sequence: CASSSYRRATGELFF. The CDR3 DNA sequence: TGTGCCAGCAGCAGCTACCGAAGGGCCACCGGGGAGCTGTTTTTT.

This clone appeared once. The chain couples TRBV19 to TRBJ1-1, with a weak D call TRBD1 (6 bases). The CDR3 spans 16 residues. Germline V gene sequence: CDR1 LNHDA, CDR2 SQIVND (reference sequence). V lost 5 bases and J 0 bases, leaving 16 bases between the germline ends. CDR3 nucleotide sequence: TGTGCCAGTAGTCTACTACGGGGGACACTGAACACTGAAGCTTTCTTT. It codes for CASSLLRGTLNTEAFF.

The chain couples TRBV19 to TRBJ1-6; D unclear. The CDR3 consists of 18 residues. Trimming shortened V by 3 bases and J by 0 bases, and 15 bases separated the two germline ends. The V gene's germline CDR1 is LNHDA and CDR2 SQIVND (reference sequence). CDR3 protein: CASSIGSWQSSYNSPLHF. The CDR3 nucleotides read TGTGCCAGTAGTATCGGGTCTTGGCAGAGCTCCTATAATTCACCCCTCCACTTT.

This chain links TRBV6-5 with TRBJ2-7; 9 bases map to TRBD2. The germline gives CDR1 MNHEY, CDR2 SVGAGI. The CDR3 is made up of 15 amino acids. V shed 5 bases and J 5 bases; nucleotides not matched to a gene: 10. The CDR3 DNA reads TGTGCCAGCAGTACCGAGCGGGAGGTTAACCACGAGCAGTACTTC. This encodes CASSTEREVNHEQYF.

V gene TRBV3-1 (or the pseudogene TRBV3-2) combines with J gene TRBJ1-5; D perhaps matches TRBD1 (5 bases). Trimming pared 5 bases from V and 6 bases from J, leaving 14 bases between. Germline V gene lookup returns CDR1 LGHDT and CDR2 YNNKEL (reference sequence). The CDR3 has 14 amino acids. The DNA of the CDR3 is TGTGCCAGCAGCGCCCTCGGGGGGAGTCAGCCCCAGCATTTT. It encodes CASSALGGSQPQHF.

V is TRBV25-1 and J is TRBJ2-3; no definite D call. The CDR3 consists of 12 residues. V was shortened by 1 base and J by 4 bases, with 3 bases between the two germline ends. CDR1 and CDR2 (germline): MGHDK, SYGVNS. The CDR3 DNA reads as TGTGCCAGCAGTGAATGGGCAGATACGCAGTATTTT. This encodes CASSEWADTQYF.

This rearrangement joins TRBV5-1 to TRBJ1-1; 10 nucleotides agree with TRBD1. With 4 bases clipped from V and 6 bases from J, the junction kept 12 bases outside the gene matches. The germline V gene encodes CDR1 SGHRS and CDR2 YFSETQ. This CDR3 contains 16 residues. CDR3 in DNA: TGCGCCAGCAGCGCCGACAGGGGGCGCCTAGGCGCTGAAGCTTTCTTT. Protein sequence: CASSADRGRLGAEAFF.

This rearrangement joins TRBV5-1 to TRBJ2-7; 10 positions match TRBD2. CDR3 size: 14 residues. Germline V CDR1 and CDR2: SGHRS, YFSETQ. Trimming removed 2 bases from V and 3 bases from J; junction bases left unmatched: 2. The CDR3 loop is CASSLGLADYEQYF. In nucleotides, the CDR3 is TGCGCCAGCAGCTTAGGACTAGCGGACTACGAGCAGTACTTC.

The J gene is TRBJ1-5, the V gene TRBV4-1; tentatively, D is TRBD1 (5 bases). V was shortened by 1 base and J by 1 base, with 11 bases between the two germline ends. CDR3 size: 16 residues. Germline lookup yields CDR1 MGHRA and CDR2 YSYEKL. The CDR3 protein is CASSQGAGTSNQPQHF. For the CDR3, the DNA is TGCGCCAGCAGCCAAGGGGCGGGGACGAGCAATCAGCCCCAGCATTTT.

This clone was counted between two and nine times. J is TRBJ1-1 and V is TRBV5-1; tentatively, D is TRBD1 (6 bases). The V gene's germline CDR1 is SGHRS and CDR2 YFSETQ. There are 12 residues in the CDR3. V lost 0 bases, J lost 8 bases, and 8 bases lay in between. For the CDR3, the DNA is TGCGCCAGCAGCTTGGGGGGGCAGGAAGCTTTCTTT. Translated, it gives CASSLGGQEAFF.

The V call is TRBV18, the J call TRBJ2-2; D is unresolved. V lost 1 base and J 4 bases, leaving 13 bases between the germline ends. This CDR3 spans 16 amino acids. The germline V gene has CDR1 KGHSH and CDR2 LQKENI. This CDR3 is CASSPQDKSVTGELFF. The CDR3 DNA is TGTGCCAGCTCACCACAGGATAAGAGCGTCACCGGGGAGCTGTTTTTT.

This clone was seen a single time. The CDR3: CASSLASQETQYF. The CDR3 nucleotides read TGTGCCAGCAGCCTCGCGAGCCAAGAGACCCAGTACTTC. The chain carries TRBV7-6 and TRBJ2-5; no clear D. V was pared by 5 bases and J by 1 base, with 8 bases between. CDR1 SGHVS and CDR2 FNYEAQ come from the germline V gene. The CDR3 runs 13 residues.

This clone was observed a handful of times. V gene TRBV6-5 combines with J gene TRBJ2-2; 7 bases are a match to TRBD1. The CDR3 runs 14 residues. CDR1 and CDR2 (germline): MNHEY, SVGAGI. After removal of 8 bases from V and 6 bases from J, the junction contained 9 bases not matched to a gene. The CDR3 region has the DNA TGTGCCAGCGCCCCGACGCAGGGGGCCGGGGAGCTGTTTTTT. As protein: CASAPTQGAGELFF.

This chain uses TRBV19 with TRBJ1-3; D gene ambiguous. The CDR3 is 15 residues long. Trimming cost V 3 bases and J 3 bases, with 12 bases left between them. The V gene's germline CDR1 is LNHDA and CDR2 SQIVND (reference sequence). In DNA form, the CDR3 reads TGTGCCAGTAGTATGTTCGGTGGTGATGGAAACACCATATATTTT. Translation gives CASSMFGGDGNTIYF.

This rearrangement joins TRBV29-1 to TRBJ2-3, with 7 bases matching TRBD1. With V trimmed by 6 bases and J by 4 bases, 10 bases remained unmatched. The CDR3 has 14 amino acids. Germline V gives CDR1 SQVTM, CDR2 ANQGSEA. This chain's CDR3 is CSVRKGAPADTQYF. CDR3 coding DNA: TGCAGCGTGCGAAAGGGGGCGCCGGCAGATACGCAGTATTTT.

The rearrangement uses TRBV29-1 and TRBJ1-4, with a possible D match to TRBD1 (6 bases). This CDR3 contains 15 residues. Trimming pared 7 bases from V and 0 bases from J, leaving 15 bases between. The germline V gene has CDR1 SQVTM and CDR2 ANQGSEA. The chain's CDR3 is CSARGGSATNEKLFF. CDR3 DNA: TGCAGCGCCCGGGGGGGCTCGGCAACTAATGAAAAACTGTTTTTT.

This clone was counted a single time. The gene calls are TRBV10-1 and TRBJ2-1; D might be TRBD1 (5 bases). The ends were cut back, 3 bases at V and 0 bases at J, with 18 bases in the middle. CDR1 WNHNN and CDR2 SYGVQD come from the germline V gene (reference sequence). This CDR3 is 18 amino acids long. CDR3 DNA sequence: TGCGCCAGCAGTGATGGGGCCGGAACCGACAGCTCCTACAATGAGCAGTTCTTC. This codes for CASSDGAGTDSSYNEQFF.

The chain recombines TRBV4-1 with TRBJ2-3, with TRBD2 matching over 11 bases. V was clipped by 1 base and J by 1 base; unmatched bases: 1. The CDR3 has 16 residues. Germline V gene lookup returns CDR1 MGHRA and CDR2 YSYEKL. The CDR3 DNA is TGCGCCAGCAGCCAAGTTAGCGGGAGGGGCACAGATACGCAGTATTTT. The encoded protein is CASSQVSGRGTDTQYF.